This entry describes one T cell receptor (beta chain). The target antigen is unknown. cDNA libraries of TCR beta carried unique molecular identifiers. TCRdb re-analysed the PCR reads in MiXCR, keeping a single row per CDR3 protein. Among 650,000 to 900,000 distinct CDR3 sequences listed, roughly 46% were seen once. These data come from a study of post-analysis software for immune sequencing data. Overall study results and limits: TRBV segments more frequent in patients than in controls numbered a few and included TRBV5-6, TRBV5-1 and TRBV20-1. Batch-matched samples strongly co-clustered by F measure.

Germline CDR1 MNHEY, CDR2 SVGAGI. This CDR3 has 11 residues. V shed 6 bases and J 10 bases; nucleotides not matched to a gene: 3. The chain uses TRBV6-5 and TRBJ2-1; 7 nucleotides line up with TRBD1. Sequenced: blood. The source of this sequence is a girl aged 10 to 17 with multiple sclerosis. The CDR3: CASSLQGEQFF. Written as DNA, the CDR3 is TGTGCCAGCAGCCTACAGGGGGAGCAGTTCTTC.